The clone carrying this T cell receptor beta chain has at least ten counts. It was with unique molecular identifiers that the TCRbeta library was prepared. TCRdb recomputed calls from the PCR reads with MiXCR, one row per CDR3 protein. The repertoire holds 440,000 or so distinct CDR3 sequences, over 40% seen once, with 27% in the top ten. This sample was taken from a study of T-cell reconstitution after alpha-beta-depleted transplantation in children. V lost 0 bases, J lost 1 base, and 7 bases stayed unmatched. Per germline, CDR1 PRHDT and CDR2 FYEKMQ (reference sequence). The CDR3 contains 18 residues.

This specimen was PBMCs, taken before TCRalphabeta/CD19-depleted stem cell transplant. This chain links TRBV13 with TRBJ2-7; 12 positions agree with TRBD2. This TCR was recovered from a girl aged 2-15 years with aplastic anemia, due to receive a stem cell transplant. CDR3 amino acids: CASSLGLAGGPGSYEQYF. The CDR3 nucleotides read TGTGCCAGCAGCTTAGGCCTAGCGGGAGGGCCTGGGTCCTACGAGCAGTACTTC.